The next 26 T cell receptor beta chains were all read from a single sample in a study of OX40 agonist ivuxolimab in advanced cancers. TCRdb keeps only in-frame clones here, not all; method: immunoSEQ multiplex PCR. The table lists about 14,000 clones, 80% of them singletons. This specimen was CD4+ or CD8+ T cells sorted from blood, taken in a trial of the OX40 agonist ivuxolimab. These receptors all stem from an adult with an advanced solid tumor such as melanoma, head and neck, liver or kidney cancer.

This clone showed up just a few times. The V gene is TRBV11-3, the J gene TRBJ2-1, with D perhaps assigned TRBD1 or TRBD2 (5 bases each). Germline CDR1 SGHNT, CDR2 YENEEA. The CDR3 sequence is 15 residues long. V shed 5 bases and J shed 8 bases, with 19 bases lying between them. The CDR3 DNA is TGTGCCAGCAGCCTCCCCGGTTGGGGGTATGATGAGCAGTTCTTC. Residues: CASSLPGWGYDEQFF.

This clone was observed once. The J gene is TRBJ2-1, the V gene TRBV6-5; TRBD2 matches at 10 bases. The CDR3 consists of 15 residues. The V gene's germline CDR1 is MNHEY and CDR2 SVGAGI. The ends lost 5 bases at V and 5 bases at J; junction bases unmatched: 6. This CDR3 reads CASSPAGGPNNEQFF. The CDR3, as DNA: TGTGCCAGCAGTCCAGCGGGAGGGCCGAACAATGAGCAGTTCTTC.

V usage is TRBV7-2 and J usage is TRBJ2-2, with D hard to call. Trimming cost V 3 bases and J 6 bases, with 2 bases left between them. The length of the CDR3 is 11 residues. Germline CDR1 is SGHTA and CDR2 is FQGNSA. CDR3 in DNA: TGTGCCAGCAGCTTTCCCGGGGAGCTGTTTTTT. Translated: CASSFPGELFF.

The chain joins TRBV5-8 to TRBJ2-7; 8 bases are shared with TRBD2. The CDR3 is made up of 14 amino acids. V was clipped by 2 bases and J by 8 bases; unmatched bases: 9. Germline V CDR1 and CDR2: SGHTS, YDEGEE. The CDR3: CASSFDSVAGKQYF. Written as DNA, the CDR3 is TGTGCCAGCAGCTTCGACTCGGTAGCGGGGAAGCAGTACTTC.

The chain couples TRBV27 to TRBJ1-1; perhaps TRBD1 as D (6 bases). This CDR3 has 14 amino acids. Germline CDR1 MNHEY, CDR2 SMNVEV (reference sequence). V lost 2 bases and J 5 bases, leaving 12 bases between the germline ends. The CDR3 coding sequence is TGTGCCAGCAGTTTAAAAGGGGGAGGTACTGAAGCTTTCTTT. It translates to CASSLKGGGTEAFF.

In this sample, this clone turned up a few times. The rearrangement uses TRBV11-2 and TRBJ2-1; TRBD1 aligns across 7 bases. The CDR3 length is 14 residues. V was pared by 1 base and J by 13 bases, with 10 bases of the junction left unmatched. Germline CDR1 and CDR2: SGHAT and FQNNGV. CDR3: CASSLAGNRGSQFF. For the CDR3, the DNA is TGTGCCAGCAGCTTAGCGGGGAACAGGGGCAGTCAGTTCTTC.

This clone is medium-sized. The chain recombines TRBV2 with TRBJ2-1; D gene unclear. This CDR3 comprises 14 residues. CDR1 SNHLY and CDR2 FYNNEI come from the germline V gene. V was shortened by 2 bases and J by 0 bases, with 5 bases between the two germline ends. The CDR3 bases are TGTGCCAGCAGTGAACAGAGCTCCTACAATGAGCAGTTCTTC. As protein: CASSEQSSYNEQFF.

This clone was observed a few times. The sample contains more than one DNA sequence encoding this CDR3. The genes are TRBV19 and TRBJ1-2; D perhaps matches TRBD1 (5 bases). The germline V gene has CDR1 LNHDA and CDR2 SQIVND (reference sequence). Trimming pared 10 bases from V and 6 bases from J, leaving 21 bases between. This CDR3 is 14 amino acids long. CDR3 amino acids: CATHVVGKGDGYTF. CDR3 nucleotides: TGTGCCACCCACGTGGTGGGGAAAGGGGATGGCTACACCTTC.

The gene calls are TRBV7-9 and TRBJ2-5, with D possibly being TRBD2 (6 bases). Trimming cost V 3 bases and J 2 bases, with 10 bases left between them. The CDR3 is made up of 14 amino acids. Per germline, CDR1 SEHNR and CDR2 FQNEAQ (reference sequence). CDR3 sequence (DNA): TGTGCCAGCAGCTTGGACTATTTACAAGAGACCCAGTACTTC. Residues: CASSLDYLQETQYF. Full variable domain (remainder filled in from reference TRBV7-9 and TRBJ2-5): DTGVSQNPRHKITKRGQNVTFRCDPISEHNRLYWYRQTLGQGPEFLTYFQNEAQLEKSRLLSDRFSAERPKGSFSTLEIQRTEQGDSAMYLCASSLDYLQETQYFGPGTRLLVL.

The CDR3 DNA follows: TGTGCTAGTGGTTTAACCCCACGGAGGGGAGGGAACACTGAAGCTTTCTTT. It encodes CASGLTPRRGGNTEAFF. The chain joins TRBV12-5 to TRBJ1-1; tentatively, D is TRBD1 (5 bases). Germline loops: CDR1 LGHNT, CDR2 FRNRAP. There are 17 residues in the CDR3. Trimming stripped 3 bases from V and 1 base from J, with 18 bases between.

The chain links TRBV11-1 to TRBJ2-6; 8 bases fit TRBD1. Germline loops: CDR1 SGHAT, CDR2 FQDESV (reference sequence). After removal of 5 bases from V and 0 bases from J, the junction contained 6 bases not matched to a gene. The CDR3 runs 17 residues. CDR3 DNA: TGTGCCAGCAGCGGACAGGGAAGATTCTCTGGGGCCAACGTCCTGACTTTC. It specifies CASSGQGRFSGANVLTF.

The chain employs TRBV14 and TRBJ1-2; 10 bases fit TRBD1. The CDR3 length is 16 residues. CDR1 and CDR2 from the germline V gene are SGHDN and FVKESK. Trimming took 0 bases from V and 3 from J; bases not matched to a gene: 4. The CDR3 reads CASSQDRQGADYGYTF. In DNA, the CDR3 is TGTGCCAGCAGCCAAGACCGACAGGGGGCCGACTATGGCTACACCTTC. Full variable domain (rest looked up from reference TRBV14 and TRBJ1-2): EAGVTQFPSHSVIEKGQTVTLRCDPISGHDNLYWYRRVMGKEIKFLLHFVKESKQDESGMPNNRFLAERTGGTYSTLKVQPAELEDSGVYFCASSQDRQGADYGYTFGSGTRLTVV.

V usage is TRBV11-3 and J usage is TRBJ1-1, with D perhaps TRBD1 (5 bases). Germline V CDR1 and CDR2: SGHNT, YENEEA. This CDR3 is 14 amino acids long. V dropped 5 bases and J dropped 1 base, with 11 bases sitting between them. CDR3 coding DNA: TGTGCCAGCAGCCCTGGGGCGGCGAACACTGAAGCTTTCTTT. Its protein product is CASSPGAANTEAFF.

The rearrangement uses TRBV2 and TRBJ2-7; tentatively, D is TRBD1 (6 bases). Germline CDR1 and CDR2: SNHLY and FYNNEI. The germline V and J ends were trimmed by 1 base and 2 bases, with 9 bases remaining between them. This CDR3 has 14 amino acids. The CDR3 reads CASSEGDITYEQYF. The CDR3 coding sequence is TGTGCCAGCAGTGAAGGGGACATTACCTACGAGCAGTACTTC. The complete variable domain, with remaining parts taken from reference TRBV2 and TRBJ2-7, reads EPEVTQTPSHQVTQMGQEVILRCVPISNHLYFYWYRQILGQKVEFLVSFYNNEISEKSEIFDDQFSVERPDGSNFTLKIRSTKLEDSAMYFCASSEGDITYEQYFGPGTRLTVT.

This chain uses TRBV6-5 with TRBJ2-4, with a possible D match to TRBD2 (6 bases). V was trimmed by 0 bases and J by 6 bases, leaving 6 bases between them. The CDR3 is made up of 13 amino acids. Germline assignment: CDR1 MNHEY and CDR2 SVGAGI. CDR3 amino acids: CASSYSGGNIQYF. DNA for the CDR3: TGTGCCAGCAGTTACTCCGGGGGAAACATTCAGTACTTC.

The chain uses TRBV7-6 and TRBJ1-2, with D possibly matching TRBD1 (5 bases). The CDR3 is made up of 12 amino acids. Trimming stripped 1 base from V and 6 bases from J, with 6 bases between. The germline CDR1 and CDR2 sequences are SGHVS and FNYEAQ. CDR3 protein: CASSLEGDGYTF. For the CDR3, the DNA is TGTGCCAGCAGCTTAGAAGGGGATGGCTACACCTTC.

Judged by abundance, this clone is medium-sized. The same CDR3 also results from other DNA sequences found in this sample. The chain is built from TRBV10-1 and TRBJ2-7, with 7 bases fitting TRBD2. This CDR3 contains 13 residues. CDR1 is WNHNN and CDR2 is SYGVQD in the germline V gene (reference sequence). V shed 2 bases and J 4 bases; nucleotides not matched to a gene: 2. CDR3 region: CASSEGEGYEQYF. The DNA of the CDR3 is TGCGCCAGCAGTGAGGGGGAGGGGTACGAGCAGTACTTC.

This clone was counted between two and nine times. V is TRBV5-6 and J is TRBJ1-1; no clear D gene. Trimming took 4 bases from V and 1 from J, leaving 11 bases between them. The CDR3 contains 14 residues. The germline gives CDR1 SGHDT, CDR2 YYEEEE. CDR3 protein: CASSQDVGNTEAFF. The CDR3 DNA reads TGTGCCAGCAGCCAGGACGTCGGGAACACTGAAGCTTTCTTT.

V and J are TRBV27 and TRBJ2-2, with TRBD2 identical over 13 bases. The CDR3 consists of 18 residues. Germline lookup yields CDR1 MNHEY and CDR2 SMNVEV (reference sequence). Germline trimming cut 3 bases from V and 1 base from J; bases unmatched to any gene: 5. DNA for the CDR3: TGTGCCAGCAGTTTTATCACTAGCGGGGGGGTGAACACCGGGGAGCTGTTTTTT. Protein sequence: CASSFITSGGVNTGELFF.

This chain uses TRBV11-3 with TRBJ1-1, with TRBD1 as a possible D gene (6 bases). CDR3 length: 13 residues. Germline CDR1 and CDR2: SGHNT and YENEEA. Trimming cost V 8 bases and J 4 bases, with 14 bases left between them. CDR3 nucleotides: TGTGCCAGCGGGCCGGGGGGCGGCACTGAAGCTTTCTTT. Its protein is CASGPGGGTEAFF.

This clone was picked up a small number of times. CDR3 DNA: TGCGCCAGCAGCCCGCTGGCAACGGGGGGGAACTCCTACGAGCAGTACTTC. Translated, it gives CASSPLATGGNSYEQYF. V is TRBV5-1 and J is TRBJ2-7; 8 nucleotides align to TRBD2. There are 17 residues in the CDR3. Trimming at V came to 4 bases and at J to 0 bases, leaving 12 bases not matched to a gene. The germline V gene encodes CDR1 SGHRS and CDR2 YFSETQ.

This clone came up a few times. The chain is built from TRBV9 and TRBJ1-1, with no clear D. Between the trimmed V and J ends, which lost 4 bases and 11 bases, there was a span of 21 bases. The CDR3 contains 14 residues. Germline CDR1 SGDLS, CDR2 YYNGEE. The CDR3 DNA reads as TGTGCCAGCAGCACCAGCGGGGAGGTCCGAGGTGCTTTCTTT. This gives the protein CASSTSGEVRGAFF.

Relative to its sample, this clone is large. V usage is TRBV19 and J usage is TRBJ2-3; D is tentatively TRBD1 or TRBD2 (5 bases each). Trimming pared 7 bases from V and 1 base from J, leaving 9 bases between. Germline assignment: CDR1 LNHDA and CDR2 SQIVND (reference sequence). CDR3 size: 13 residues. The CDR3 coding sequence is TGTGCCAGTAATATGGGACGCACAGATACGCAGTATTTT. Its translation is CASNMGRTDTQYF.

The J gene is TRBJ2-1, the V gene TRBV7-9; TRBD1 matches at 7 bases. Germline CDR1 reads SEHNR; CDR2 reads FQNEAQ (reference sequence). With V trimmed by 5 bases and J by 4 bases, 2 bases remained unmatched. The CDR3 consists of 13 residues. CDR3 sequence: CASSPGQYNEQFF. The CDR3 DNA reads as TGTGCCAGCAGCCCGGGACAGTACAATGAGCAGTTCTTC.

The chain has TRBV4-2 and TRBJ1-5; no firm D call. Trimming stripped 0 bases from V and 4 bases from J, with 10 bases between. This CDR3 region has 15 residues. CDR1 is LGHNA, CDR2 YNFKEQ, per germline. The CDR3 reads CASSQERTGNQPQHF. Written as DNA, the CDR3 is TGTGCCAGCAGCCAAGAGCGTACGGGGAATCAGCCCCAGCATTTT.

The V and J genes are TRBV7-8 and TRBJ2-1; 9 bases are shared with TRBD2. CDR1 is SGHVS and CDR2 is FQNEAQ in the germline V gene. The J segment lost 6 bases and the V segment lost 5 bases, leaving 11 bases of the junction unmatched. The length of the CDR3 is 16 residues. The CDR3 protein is CASSGGFAGGANEQFF. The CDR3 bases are TGTGCCAGCAGCGGAGGGTTCGCGGGGGGGGCCAATGAGCAGTTCTTC.